The 31 T cell receptor beta chains below all came from one sample that was sequenced in a study of cytotoxic CD8 clonotypes in ibrutinib-treated CLL. Sequencing was performed with immunoSEQ multiplex PCR; in TCRdb, only in-frame clones are kept and a portion is missing. The sample lists 100,000 to 150,000 clones; approximately 85% were seen once. The source material was PBMCs, sampled after 24 months of ibrutinib treatment. These receptors all stem from a human donor with chronic lymphocytic leukemia.

The V call is TRBV7-2, the J call TRBJ1-2; 9 bases match TRBD1. The CDR3 length is 15 residues. Germline trimming cut 5 bases from V and 11 bases from J; bases unmatched to any gene: 15. The germline V gene has CDR1 SGHTA and CDR2 FQGNSA. CDR3 in amino acids: CASSPGQGRSLGYTF. The CDR3 DNA sequence: TGTGCCAGCAGCCCGGGACAGGGCAGGTCTTTAGGTTACACCTTC.

The CDR3 spells CASSSGTENSPLHF. As DNA, the CDR3 is TGTGCCAGCAGCTCCGGGACAGAGAATTCACCCCTCCACTTT. The chain is built from TRBV28 and TRBJ1-6; 7 bases are a match to TRBD1. The CDR3 is made up of 14 amino acids. CDR1 MDHEN and CDR2 SYDVKM come from the germline V gene. Trimming took 6 bases from V and 7 from J; bases not matched to a gene: 6.

This clone has only a few counts. The chain combines TRBV5-1 with TRBJ1-6; 7 bases agree with TRBD1. From germline, CDR1 is SGHRS and CDR2 YFSETQ. Trimming took 0 bases from V and 10 from J; bases not matched to a gene: 4. The CDR3 covers 14 residues. The CDR3 region has the DNA TGCGCCAGCAGCTTGGACAGGGGCAACTCACCCCTCCACTTT. It yields the protein CASSLDRGNSPLHF.

Points on this clone: Other DNA sequences of this sample code for an identical CDR3. The chain couples TRBV7-9 to TRBJ1-4; maybe TRBD1 (5 bases). This CDR3 comprises 17 residues. The germline V gene has CDR1 SEHNR and CDR2 FQNEAQ (reference sequence). V was cut by 3 bases and J by 5 bases, with 19 bases left in between. In nucleotides, the CDR3 is TGTGCCAGCAGCTTGAGACAGCCCCAACGTGGAAATGAAAAACTGTTTTTT. This sequence encodes CASSLRQPQRGNEKLFF.

The gene calls are TRBV21-1 and TRBJ2-7; no check of the table's D call, TRBD2, against the DNA was made. TRBV21-1 corresponds to a pseudogene. The CDR3 runs 17 residues. CDR3 bases: TGTGCCAGCAGCGTACGCGGTGGGGGACTAGCGGCGGGCGAGCAGTACTTC. Its translation is CASSVRGGGLAAGEQYF.

The chain joins TRBV7-9 to TRBJ2-3; TRBD1 aligns across 7 bases. The CDR3 spans 15 residues. Germline CDR1 and CDR2: SEHNR and FQNEAQ (reference sequence). Trimming cost V 4 bases and J 0 bases; bases outside gene matches: 4. CDR3 sequence reads: CASSSRQGSTDTQYF. The CDR3, as DNA: TGTGCCAGCAGCTCCCGACAGGGTAGCACAGATACGCAGTATTTT.

The rearrangement links TRBV7-6 to TRBJ2-3; 7 nucleotides line up with TRBD2. The CDR3 has 15 amino acids. Germline V gives CDR1 SGHVS, CDR2 FNYEAQ. Unmatched junction bases numbered 4, after V lost 4 bases and J lost 0 bases. DNA for the CDR3: TGTGCCAGCAGCTCCGGGACTACTAGCACAGATACGCAGTATTTT. Protein product: CASSSGTTSTDTQYF.

The genes are TRBV5-4 and TRBJ1-6; D call uncertain. This CDR3 is built from 13 residues. Germline CDR1 reads SGHNT; CDR2 reads YYREEE (reference sequence). Trimming took 5 bases from V and 9 from J, leaving 12 bases between them. CDR3 protein: CASSSTTGSPLHF. The CDR3 nucleotides read TGTGCCAGCAGTTCTACCACGGGTTCACCCCTCCACTTT.

The chain links TRBV28 to TRBJ2-1; TRBD1 matches 9 bases. The CDR3 runs 13 residues. Per germline, CDR1 MDHEN and CDR2 SYDVKM. The trim removed 8 bases at V and 6 bases at J, leaving 5 bases unmatched. The DNA of the CDR3 is TGTGCCAGCTGGACAGGGGTGCCCAATGAGCAGTTCTTC. Amino acids: CASWTGVPNEQFF.

V is TRBV18 and J is TRBJ1-2; D is ambiguous. Between the trimmed V and J ends, which lost 1 base and 0 bases, there was a span of 9 bases. The CDR3 runs 15 residues. Germline CDR1 KGHSH, CDR2 LQKENI. The CDR3 DNA is TGTGCCAGCTCACCACGGGCGGAAGCTAACTATGGCTACACCTTC. Protein product: CASSPRAEANYGYTF. Full variable domain (remainder filled in from reference TRBV18 and TRBJ1-2): NAGVMQNPRHLVRRRGQEARLRCSPMKGHSHVYWYRQLPEEGLKFMVYLQKENIIDESGMPKERFSAEFPKEGPSILRIQQVVRGDSAAYFCASSPRAEANYGYTFGSGTRLTVV.

This clone was seen just once. The chain has TRBV19 and TRBJ1-1; 8 bases agree with TRBD1. V was clipped by 8 bases and J by 6 bases; unmatched bases: 5. Germline V gene lookup returns CDR1 LNHDA and CDR2 SQIVND (reference sequence). This CDR3 contains 12 residues. CDR3 DNA sequence: TGTGCCAGTGACAGGGGTCGTCCTGAAGCTTTCTTT. Its translation is CASDRGRPEAFF. Full variable domain (missing parts from reference TRBV19 and TRBJ1-1): DGGITQSPKYLFRKEGQNVTLSCEQNLNHDAMYWYRQDPGQGLRLIYYSQIVNDFQKGDIAEGYSVSREKKESFPLTVTSAQKNPTAFYLCASDRGRPEAFFGQGTRLTVV.

V usage is TRBV5-1 and J usage is TRBJ2-6; 8 bases line up with TRBD2. Germline V CDR1 and CDR2: SGHRS, YFSETQ. The CDR3 has 17 amino acids. V shed 4 bases, J shed 0 bases, and the junction held 6 bases outside the gene matches. The CDR3 DNA sequence: TGCGCCAGCAGCCCCGTAGCGGGGAGCTCTGGGGCCAACGTCCTGACTTTC. As protein: CASSPVAGSSGANVLTF.

V gene TRBV28 combines with J gene TRBJ2-4, with no clear D. The CDR3 is made up of 15 amino acids. Germline values: CDR1 MDHEN, CDR2 SYDVKM. Trimming left V 4 bases short and J 0 bases short, with 10 bases between. The CDR3 spells CASSSYTEAKNIQYF. In DNA, the CDR3 is TGTGCCAGCAGTTCCTATACAGAAGCCAAAAACATTCAGTACTTC.

The chain carries TRBV5-4 and TRBJ2-5, with no clear D. Trimming shortened V by 4 bases and J by 5 bases, and 12 bases separated the two germline ends. The CDR3 has 13 amino acids. CDR1 is SGHNT and CDR2 is YYREEE in the germline V gene (reference sequence). The CDR3 loop reads CASSPSAWETQYF. In nucleotides, the CDR3 is TGTGCCAGCAGCCCCTCGGCCTGGGAGACCCAGTACTTC.

This chain uses TRBV21-1 with TRBJ1-2; TRBD1 is taken as the D call from the table, unchecked against the DNA. TRBV21-1 is described as a pseudogene. The CDR3 sequence is 14 residues long. Here the CDR3 reads CAVLTGALGYGYTF. The CDR3 coding sequence is TGTGCCGTACTAACAGGGGCCTTAGGCTATGGCTACACCTTC.

The chain employs TRBV28 and TRBJ1-1; D gene uncertain. Germline lookup yields CDR1 MDHEN and CDR2 SYDVKM. Between the trimmed V and J ends, which lost 3 bases and 4 bases, there was a span of 15 bases. This CDR3 region has 15 residues. The CDR3 DNA follows: TGTGCCAGCAGTTTCCAATGGAACCTAGGCACTGAAGCTTTCTTT. Protein sequence: CASSFQWNLGTEAFF.

The V and J genes are TRBV27 and TRBJ2-5; the D is unclear. The CDR3 covers 14 residues. Trimming took off 3 bases at V and 1 base at J, with 9 bases between the two ends. Germline V gives CDR1 MNHEY, CDR2 SMNVEV (reference sequence). CDR3 sequence (DNA): TGTGCCAGCAGTTTCCACGGGCGCCAAGAGACCCAGTACTTC. This sequence encodes CASSFHGRQETQYF.

This clone was recorded only once. The J gene is TRBJ1-2, the V gene TRBV21-1; TRBD1 is the table's D call, not checked against the DNA. TRBV21-1 is a recognized pseudogene. The CDR3 spans 17 residues. In DNA form, the CDR3 reads TGTGCCAGCAGCGAACAGGGGGTGTTTCTACCTTACTATGGCTACACCTTC. Protein sequence: CASSEQGVFLPYYGYTF.

Here the CDR3 DNA reads TGTGCCAGCAGTGACCTGGCAGGGTTGAGCAATCAGCCCCAGCATTTT. Amino acid sequence: CASSDLAGLSNQPQHF. The chain joins TRBV6-4 to TRBJ1-5; maybe TRBD1 (5 bases). Trimming took 2 bases from V and 1 from J, leaving 12 bases between them. The CDR3 sequence is 16 residues long. Germline CDR1 MRHNA, CDR2 SNTAGT.

This chain uses TRBV19 with TRBJ2-3, with 7 bases identical to TRBD2. The CDR3 is made up of 15 amino acids. Germline V gene sequence: CDR1 LNHDA, CDR2 SQIVND (reference sequence). V lost 1 base to trimming and J lost 1 base; unmatched junction nucleotides: 2. Here the CDR3 reads CASSIVGGGTDTQYF. The CDR3 nucleotides read TGTGCCAGTAGTATAGTTGGGGGGGGCACAGATACGCAGTATTTT.

The V gene is TRBV5-4, the J gene TRBJ1-1; tentatively, D is TRBD1 (5 bases). V lost 0 bases and J lost 3, with 9 bases in between. Germline CDR1 is SGHNT and CDR2 is YYREEE (reference sequence). The CDR3 is made up of 14 amino acids. The CDR3 coding sequence is TGTGCCAGCAGCTTGGTGGGGGTGGACACTGAAGCTTTCTTT. Translating gives CASSLVGVDTEAFF.

The chain carries TRBV5-1 and TRBJ1-3; 7 nucleotides match TRBD1. V lost 0 bases, J lost 0 bases, and 3 bases stayed unmatched. The CDR3 has 16 amino acids. Per the germline V gene, CDR1 is SGHRS and CDR2 is YFSETQ. This chain's CDR3 is CASSLGGTVSGNTIYF. In DNA form, the CDR3 reads TGCGCCAGCAGCTTGGGGGGGACAGTCTCTGGAAACACCATATATTTT.

The V and J genes are TRBV25-1 and TRBJ2-7, with a tentative D call TRBD1 (5 bases). Trimming stripped 6 bases from V and 4 bases from J, with 16 bases between. This CDR3 is built from 14 residues. Germline V lookup: CDR1 MGHDK, CDR2 SYGVNS. CDR3 loop: CASSRQSYTYEQYF. The CDR3 bases are TGTGCCAGCAGCCGACAGAGTTACACTTACGAGCAGTACTTC.

The V gene is TRBV7-9, the J gene TRBJ2-2; D is possibly TRBD1 or TRBD2 (5 bases each). Germline V gene sequence: CDR1 SEHNR, CDR2 FQNEAQ (reference sequence). This CDR3 region has 16 residues. V lost 1 base and J 0 bases, leaving 9 bases between the germline ends. The CDR3 protein is CASSLVGTANTGELFF. In nucleotides, the CDR3 is TGTGCCAGCAGCTTAGTTGGGACGGCGAACACCGGGGAGCTGTTTTTT.

CDR3 protein: CASKVVEGYSYNEQFF. CDR3 sequence (DNA): TGTGCCAGCAAGGTAGTAGAGGGGTACTCCTACAATGAGCAGTTCTTC. This sequence joins TRBV2 and TRBJ2-1; D tentatively fits TRBD1 or TRBD2 (5 bases each). The V and J ends lost 7 bases and 0 bases respectively, with 16 bases between them. This CDR3 has 16 residues. Germline assignment: CDR1 SNHLY and CDR2 FYNNEI.

The rearrangement uses TRBV5-1 and TRBJ2-5; 8 bases are a match to TRBD2. The V gene end was trimmed by 3 bases and the J gene end by 2 bases; junction bases not matched to a gene: 9. Germline assignment: CDR1 SGHRS and CDR2 YFSETQ. This CDR3 has 16 amino acids. The CDR3 loop reads CASSSSRLALQETQYF. CDR3 bases: TGCGCCAGCAGCTCCTCTCGACTAGCGCTACAAGAGACCCAGTACTTC. Based on the CDR3 plus reference TRBV5-1 and TRBJ2-5, the full variable domain is KAGVTQTPRYLIKTRGQQVTLSCSPISGHRSVSWYQQTPGQGLQFLFEYFSETQRNKGNFPGRFSGRQFSNSRSEMNVSTLELGDSALYLCASSSSRLALQETQYFGPGTRLLVL.

The rearrangement links TRBV14 to TRBJ2-2, with 7 bases aligning to TRBD1. With V trimmed by 2 bases and J by 7 bases, 7 bases remained unmatched. The V gene's germline CDR1 is SGHDN and CDR2 FVKESK. CDR3 size: 15 residues. In nucleotides, the CDR3 is TGTGCCAGCAGCCAAAGGACAGGAAGGGTCGGGGAGCTGTTTTTT. It specifies CASSQRTGRVGELFF.

V usage is TRBV18 and J usage is TRBJ2-2, with D maybe TRBD2 (5 bases). Trimming stripped 6 bases from V and 6 bases from J, with 14 bases between. Germline V gene lookup returns CDR1 KGHSH and CDR2 LQKENI. The length of the CDR3 is 14 residues. Here the CDR3 reads CASSQTLGSGELFF. For the CDR3, the DNA is TGTGCCAGCTCGCAAACACTAGGTTCCGGGGAGCTGTTTTTT.

This chain links TRBV19 with TRBJ2-3; 7 bases map to TRBD1. Looked up from germline, CDR1 is LNHDA and CDR2 is SQIVND (reference sequence). The length of the CDR3 is 15 residues. V lost 5 bases and J lost 2; bases outside the gene matches: 7. The CDR3 DNA is TGTGCCAGTAGTCCCAAGACAGGGTTCACAGATACGCAGTATTTT. This translates into CASSPKTGFTDTQYF.

The V and J genes are TRBV7-2 and TRBJ1-1, with 7 positions matching TRBD1. Trimming took 1 base from V and 5 from J; bases not matched to a gene: 7. This CDR3 has 15 residues. The germline gives CDR1 SGHTA, CDR2 FQGNSA. The DNA of the CDR3 is TGTGCCAGCAGCTTAGGGTCCCCACAGGGGACTGAAGCTTTCTTT. It codes for CASSLGSPQGTEAFF.

The chain couples TRBV7-9 to TRBJ2-7; 12 nucleotides match TRBD1. The CDR3 contains 16 residues. Germline V gene data show CDR1 as SEHNR and CDR2 as FQNEAQ (reference sequence). The V segment lost 5 bases and the J segment 5 bases; nucleotides outside the gene matches: 10. The CDR3 coding sequence is TGTGCCAGCAGCCCGGGACAGGGGGCCTCCATCGACGAGCAGTACTTC. This sequence encodes CASSPGQGASIDEQYF.